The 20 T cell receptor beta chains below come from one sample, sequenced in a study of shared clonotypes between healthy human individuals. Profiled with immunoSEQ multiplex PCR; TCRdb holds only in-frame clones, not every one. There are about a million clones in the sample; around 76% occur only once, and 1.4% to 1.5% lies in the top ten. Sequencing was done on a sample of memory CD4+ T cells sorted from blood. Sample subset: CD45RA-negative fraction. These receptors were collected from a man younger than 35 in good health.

The CDR3: CASSTKTQMANEKLFF. The CDR3 DNA is TGTGCCAGCAGCACCAAGACGCAAATGGCTAATGAAAAACTGTTTTTT. The J gene is TRBJ1-4, the V gene TRBV7-9; the D is unclear. CDR3 size: 16 residues. Trimming cost V 5 bases and J 3 bases, with 16 bases left between them. Germline assignment: CDR1 SEHNR and CDR2 FQNEAQ (reference sequence).

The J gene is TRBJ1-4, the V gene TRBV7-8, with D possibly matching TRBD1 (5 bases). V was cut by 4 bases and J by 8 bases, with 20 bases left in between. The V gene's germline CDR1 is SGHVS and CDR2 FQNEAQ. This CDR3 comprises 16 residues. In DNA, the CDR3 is TGTGCCAGCAGCTCCAGGACAATCCCTGGCAGGGAAAAACTGTTTTTT. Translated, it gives CASSSRTIPGREKLFF.

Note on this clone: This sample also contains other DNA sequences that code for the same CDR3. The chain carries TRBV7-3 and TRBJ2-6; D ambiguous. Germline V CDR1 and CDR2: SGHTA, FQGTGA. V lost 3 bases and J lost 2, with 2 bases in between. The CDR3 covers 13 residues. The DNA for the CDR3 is TGTGCCAGCAGCTTGGCTGGGGCCAACGTCCTGACTTTC. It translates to CASSLAGANVLTF.

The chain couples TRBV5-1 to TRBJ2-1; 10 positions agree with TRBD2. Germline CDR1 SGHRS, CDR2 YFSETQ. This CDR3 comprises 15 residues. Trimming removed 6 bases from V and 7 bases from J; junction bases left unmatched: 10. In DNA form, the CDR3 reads TGCGCCAGCACACGAGCGGGAGGGCCTCGAAATGAGCAGTTCTTC. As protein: CASTRAGGPRNEQFF.

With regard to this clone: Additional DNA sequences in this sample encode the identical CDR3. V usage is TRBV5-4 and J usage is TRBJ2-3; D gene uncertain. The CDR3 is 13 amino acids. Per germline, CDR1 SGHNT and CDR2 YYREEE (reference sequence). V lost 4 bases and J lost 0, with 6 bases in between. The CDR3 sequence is CASSPGSTDTQYF. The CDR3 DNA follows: TGTGCCAGCAGCCCGGGTAGCACAGATACGCAGTATTTT.

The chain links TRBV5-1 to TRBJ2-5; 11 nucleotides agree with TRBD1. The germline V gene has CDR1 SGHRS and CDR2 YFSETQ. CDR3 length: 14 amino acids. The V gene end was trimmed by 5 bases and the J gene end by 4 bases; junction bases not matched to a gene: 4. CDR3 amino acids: CASRTGTGGETQYF. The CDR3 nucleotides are TGCGCCAGCAGAACCGGGACAGGGGGAGAGACCCAGTACTTC.

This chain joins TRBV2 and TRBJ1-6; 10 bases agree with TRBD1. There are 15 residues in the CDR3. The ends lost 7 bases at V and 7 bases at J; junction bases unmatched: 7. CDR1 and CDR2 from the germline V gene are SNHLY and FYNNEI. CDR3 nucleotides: TGTGCCAGCACCCTGGGACAGGGGAACAATTCACCCCTCCACTTT. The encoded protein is CASTLGQGNNSPLHF.

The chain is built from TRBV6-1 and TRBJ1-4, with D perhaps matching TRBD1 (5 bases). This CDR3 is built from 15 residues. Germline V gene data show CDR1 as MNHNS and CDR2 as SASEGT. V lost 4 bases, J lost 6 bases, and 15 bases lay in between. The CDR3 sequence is CASSAGRGGDEKLFF. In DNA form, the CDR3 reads TGTGCCAGCAGTGCAGGGAGGGGAGGCGATGAAAAACTGTTTTTT.

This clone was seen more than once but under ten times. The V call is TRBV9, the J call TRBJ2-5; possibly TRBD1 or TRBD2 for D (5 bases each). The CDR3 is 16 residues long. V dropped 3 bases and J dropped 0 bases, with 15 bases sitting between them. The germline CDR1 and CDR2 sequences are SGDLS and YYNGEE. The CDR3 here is CASSAWGYWDQETQYF. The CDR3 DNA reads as TGTGCCAGCAGCGCGTGGGGGTATTGGGACCAAGAGACCCAGTACTTC.

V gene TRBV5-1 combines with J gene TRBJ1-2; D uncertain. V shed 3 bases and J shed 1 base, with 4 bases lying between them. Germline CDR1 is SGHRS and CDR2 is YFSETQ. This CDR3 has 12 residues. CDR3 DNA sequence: TGCGCCAGCAGCTGGGATAACTATGGCTACACCTTC. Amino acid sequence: CASSWDNYGYTF.

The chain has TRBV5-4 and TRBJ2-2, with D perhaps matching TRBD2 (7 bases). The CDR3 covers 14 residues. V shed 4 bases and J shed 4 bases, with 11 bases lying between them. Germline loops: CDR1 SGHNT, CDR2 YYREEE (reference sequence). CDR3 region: CASSLGGGTGELFF. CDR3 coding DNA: TGTGCCAGCAGCCTGGGAGGGGGCACCGGGGAGCTGTTTTTT.

The DNA of the CDR3 is TGTGCCAGCAGTGACGGACAGGGACAGTACTTC. Translated, it gives CASSDGQGQYF. The chain joins TRBV6-1 to TRBJ2-7, with 8 positions matching TRBD1. Looked up from germline, CDR1 is MNHNS and CDR2 is SASEGT. The CDR3 covers 11 residues. Trimming cost V 3 bases and J 10 bases; bases outside gene matches: 2.

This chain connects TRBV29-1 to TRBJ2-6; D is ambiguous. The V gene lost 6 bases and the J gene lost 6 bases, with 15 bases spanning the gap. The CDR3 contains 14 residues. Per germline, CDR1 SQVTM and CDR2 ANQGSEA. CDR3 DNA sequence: TGCAGCGTCCTACAGCCAACTGAGGCCAACGTCCTGACTTTC. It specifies CSVLQPTEANVLTF.

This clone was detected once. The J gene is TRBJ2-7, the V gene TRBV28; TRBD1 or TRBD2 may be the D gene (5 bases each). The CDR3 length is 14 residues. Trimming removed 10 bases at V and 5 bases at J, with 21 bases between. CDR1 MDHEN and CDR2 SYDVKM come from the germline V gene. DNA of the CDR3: TGTGCCACTCCTGAGGGGCGCTATTCTAACGAGCAGTACTTC. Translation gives CATPEGRYSNEQYF. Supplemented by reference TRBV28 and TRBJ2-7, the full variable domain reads DVKVTQSSRYLVKRTGEKVFLECVQDMDHENMFWYRQDPGLGLRLIYFSYDVKMKEKGDIPEGYSVSREKKERFSLILESASTNQTSMYLCATPEGRYSNEQYFGPGTRLTVT.

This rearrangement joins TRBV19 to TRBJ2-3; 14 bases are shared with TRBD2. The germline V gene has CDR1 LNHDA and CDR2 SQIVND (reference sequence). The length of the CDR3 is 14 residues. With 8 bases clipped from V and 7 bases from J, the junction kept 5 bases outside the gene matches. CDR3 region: CASSGTSGSYTQYF. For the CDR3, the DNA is TGTGCCAGTTCCGGGACTAGCGGGAGTTATACGCAGTATTTT. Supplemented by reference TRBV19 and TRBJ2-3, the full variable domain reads DGGITQSPKYLFRKEGQNVTLSCEQNLNHDAMYWYRQDPGQGLRLIYYSQIVNDFQKGDIAEGYSVSREKKESFPLTVTSAQKNPTAFYLCASSGTSGSYTQYFGPGTRLTVL.

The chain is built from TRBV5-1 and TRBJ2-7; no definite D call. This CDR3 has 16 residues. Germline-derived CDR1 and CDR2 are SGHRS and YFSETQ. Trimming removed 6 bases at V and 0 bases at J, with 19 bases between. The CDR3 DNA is TGCGCCAGCAAATTTGGTCAGACGGAGAGCTCCTACGAGCAGTACTTC. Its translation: CASKFGQTESSYEQYF. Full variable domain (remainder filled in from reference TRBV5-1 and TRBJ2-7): KAGVTQTPRYLIKTRGQQVTLSCSPISGHRSVSWYQQTPGQGLQFLFEYFSETQRNKGNFPGRFSGRQFSNSRSEMNVSTLELGDSALYLCASKFGQTESSYEQYFGPGTRLTVT.

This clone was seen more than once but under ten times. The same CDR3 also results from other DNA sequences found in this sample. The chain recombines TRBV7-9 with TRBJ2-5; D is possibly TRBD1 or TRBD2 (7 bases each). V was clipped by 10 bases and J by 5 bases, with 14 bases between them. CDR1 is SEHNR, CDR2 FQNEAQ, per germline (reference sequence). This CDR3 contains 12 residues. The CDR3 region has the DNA TGTGCCATCGGCGGGGGACAGGAGACCCAGTACTTC. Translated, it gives CAIGGGQETQYF. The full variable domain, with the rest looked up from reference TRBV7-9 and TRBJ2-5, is DTGVSQNPRHKITKRGQNVTFRCDPISEHNRLYWYRQTLGQGPEFLTYFQNEAQLEKSRLLSDRFSAERPKGSFSTLEIQRTEQGDSAMYLCAIGGGQETQYFGPGTRLLVL.

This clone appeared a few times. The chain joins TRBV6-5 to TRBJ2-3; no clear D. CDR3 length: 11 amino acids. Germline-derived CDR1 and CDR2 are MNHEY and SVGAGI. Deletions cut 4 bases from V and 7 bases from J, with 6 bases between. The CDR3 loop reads CASSLENTQYF. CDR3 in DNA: TGTGCCAGCAGTTTGGAGAATACGCAGTATTTT.

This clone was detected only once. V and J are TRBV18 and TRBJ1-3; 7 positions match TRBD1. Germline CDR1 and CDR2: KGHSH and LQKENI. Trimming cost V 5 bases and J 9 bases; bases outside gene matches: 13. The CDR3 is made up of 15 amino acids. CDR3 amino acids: CASSASQGEGGTIYF. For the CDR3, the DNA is TGTGCCAGCTCAGCTTCCCAGGGGGAAGGAGGCACCATATATTTT. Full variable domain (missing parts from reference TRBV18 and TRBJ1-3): NAGVMQNPRHLVRRRGQEARLRCSPMKGHSHVYWYRQLPEEGLKFMVYLQKENIIDESGMPKERFSAEFPKEGPSILRIQQVVRGDSAAYFCASSASQGEGGTIYFGEGSWLTVV.

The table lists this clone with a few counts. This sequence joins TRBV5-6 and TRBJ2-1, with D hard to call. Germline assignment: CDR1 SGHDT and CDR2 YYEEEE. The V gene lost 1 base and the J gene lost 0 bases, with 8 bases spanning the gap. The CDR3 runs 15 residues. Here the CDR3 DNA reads TGTGCCAGCAGCTTGAAGACGATCTCCTACAATGAGCAGTTCTTC. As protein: CASSLKTISYNEQFF.